This entry lists 29 T cell receptor beta chains sequenced from one sample in a study of blood T cell repertoires in COVID-19. Sequencing used immunoSEQ multiplex PCR; TCRdb keeps in-frame clones, though not all of them. The sample lists about 59,000 clones, around 92% occurring once. The sample was peripheral blood. All receptors derive from a human donor in a cohort sampled during active COVID-19.

This clone was counted a single time. The rearrangement links TRBV18 to TRBJ2-7; 8 bases match TRBD1. Germline V gene lookup returns CDR1 KGHSH and CDR2 LQKENI. The CDR3 has 14 amino acids. The J segment lost 6 bases and the V segment lost 4 bases, leaving 8 bases of the junction unmatched. The CDR3 loop reads CASSQSQGAGEQYF. The DNA for the CDR3 is TGTGCCAGCTCACAGTCTCAGGGGGCGGGCGAGCAGTACTTC.

The chain recombines TRBV7-8 with TRBJ1-1; possible D gene TRBD1, 5 bases. Trimming cost V 1 base and J 4 bases, with 13 bases left between them. Germline lookup yields CDR1 SGHVS and CDR2 FQNEAQ. The length of the CDR3 is 15 residues. Here the CDR3 reads CASSLVQGGGTEAFF. For the CDR3, the DNA is TGTGCCAGCAGCTTAGTCCAGGGCGGGGGCACTGAAGCTTTCTTT.

The chain carries TRBV2 and TRBJ2-2; 9 nucleotides match TRBD1. With V trimmed by 10 bases and J by 5 bases, 5 bases remained unmatched. The germline V gene has CDR1 SNHLY and CDR2 FYNNEI. The CDR3 sequence is 13 residues long. The CDR3 here is CAKTGGRTGELFF. DNA of the CDR3: TGTGCCAAAACAGGGGGCCGTACCGGGGAGCTGTTTTTT.

The chain uses TRBV19 and TRBJ2-7; TRBD2 matches at 13 bases. CDR3 length equals 15 residues. CDR1 LNHDA and CDR2 SQIVND come from the germline V gene (reference sequence). V lost 5 bases, J lost 4 bases, and 5 bases stayed unmatched. This CDR3 is CASSPGTSGTYEQYF. The CDR3 DNA sequence: TGTGCCAGTAGTCCGGGGACTAGCGGGACATACGAGCAGTACTTC.

The rearrangement joins TRBV7-6 to TRBJ1-3, with D uncertain. Germline loops: CDR1 SGHVS, CDR2 FNYEAQ. Trimming pared 0 bases from V and 1 base from J, leaving 10 bases between. The CDR3 covers 16 residues. The CDR3 region has the DNA TGTGCCAGCAGCTTAGCGTTCGGTAATTCTGGAAACACCATATATTTT. Translated: CASSLAFGNSGNTIYF.

The chain uses TRBV18 and TRBJ1-4, with 7 nucleotides matching TRBD1. Germline-derived CDR1 and CDR2 are KGHSH and LQKENI. The CDR3 sequence is 14 residues long. With V trimmed by 6 bases and J by 8 bases, 9 bases remained unmatched. The chain's CDR3 is CASSSDRVLEKLFF. CDR3 sequence (DNA): TGTGCCAGCTCGTCCGACAGGGTGTTAGAAAAACTGTTTTTT.

V usage is TRBV25-1 and J usage is TRBJ2-1; 8 bases fit TRBD1. With V trimmed by 4 bases and J by 6 bases, 8 bases remained unmatched. Germline V CDR1 and CDR2: MGHDK, SYGVNS. This CDR3 region has 15 residues. CDR3 amino acids: CASSGSWTGFNEQFF. The CDR3 nucleotides are TGTGCCAGCAGTGGATCCTGGACAGGGTTCAATGAGCAGTTCTTC. Variable domain in full (rest from reference TRBV25-1 and TRBJ2-1): EADIYQTPRYLVIGTGKKITLECSQTMGHDKMYWYQQDPGMELHLIHYSYGVNSTEKGDLSSESTVSRIRTEHFPLTLESARPSHTSQYLCASSGSWTGFNEQFFGPGTRLTVL.

This clone was observed a single time. The chain employs TRBV20-1 and TRBJ2-7; TRBD1 aligns across 9 bases. V lost 3 bases, J lost 3 bases, and 9 bases stayed unmatched. Looked up from germline, CDR1 is DFQATT and CDR2 is SNEGSKA (reference sequence). This CDR3 contains 15 residues. CDR3 sequence reads: CSASPGTGTDYEQYF. In nucleotides, the CDR3 is TGCAGTGCTAGTCCCGGGACAGGGACAGACTACGAGCAGTACTTC.

This rearrangement joins TRBV5-1 to TRBJ1-1; D unresolved. This CDR3 is 16 amino acids long. Trimming took off 4 bases at V and 1 base at J, with 17 bases between the two ends. Germline V gives CDR1 SGHRS, CDR2 YFSETQ. Written as DNA, the CDR3 is TGCGCCAGCAGCCGCGAGGGTGGGGTTGGGAACACTGAAGCTTTCTTT. It encodes CASSREGGVGNTEAFF.

The chain links TRBV3-1 (or the pseudogene TRBV3-2) to TRBJ1-2; the D gene is possibly TRBD1 (5 bases). V was pared by 5 bases and J by 3 bases, with 19 bases between. CDR1 and CDR2 from the germline V gene are LGHDT and YNNKEL (reference sequence). This CDR3 comprises 16 residues. CDR3 region: CASSTSWGGMYYGYTF. The CDR3, as DNA: TGTGCCAGCAGCACCAGCTGGGGGGGGATGTACTATGGCTACACCTTC.

CDR3 residues: CASSQGEAQAEAFF. CDR3 nucleotide sequence: TGTGCCAGCAGCCAAGGGGAGGCCCAGGCTGAAGCTTTCTTT. The genes are TRBV3-1 (or the pseudogene TRBV3-2) and TRBJ1-1; D call uncertain. CDR1 and CDR2 (germline): LGHDT, YNNKEL (reference sequence). The CDR3 sequence is 14 residues long. V was cut by 1 base and J by 6 bases, with 12 bases left in between.

The gene calls are TRBV6-1 and TRBJ1-1; D is unresolved. The CDR3 length is 14 residues. CDR1 MNHNS and CDR2 SASEGT come from the germline V gene. Trimming removed 3 bases from V and 6 bases from J, with 14 bases in between. CDR3 sequence (DNA): TGTGCCAGCAGTGAGATTTTTGGGCGGGCTGAAGCTTTCTTT. Translation: CASSEIFGRAEAFF.

This chain links TRBV5-1 with TRBJ2-3; no definite D call. The germline gives CDR1 SGHRS, CDR2 YFSETQ. The CDR3 length is 17 residues. V was trimmed by 0 bases and J by 4 bases, leaving 18 bases between them. The CDR3 DNA follows: TGCGCCAGCAGCTTGGCGGTCGGCTCACTAAGATCAGATACGCAGTATTTT. The encoded protein is CASSLAVGSLRSDTQYF.

V and J are TRBV6-5 and TRBJ2-3, with TRBD2 identical over 8 bases. V lost 7 bases to trimming and J lost 2 bases; unmatched junction nucleotides: 5. The CDR3 covers 14 residues. The germline V gene encodes CDR1 MNHEY and CDR2 SVGAGI. The CDR3 is CASKLAGTTDTQYF. CDR3 DNA sequence: TGTGCCAGCAAATTAGCGGGGACCACAGATACGCAGTATTTT.

J is TRBJ2-1 and V is TRBV14, with D possibly being TRBD2 (6 bases). V was cut by 6 bases and J by 8 bases, with 17 bases left in between. The CDR3 has 14 amino acids. Germline CDR1 is SGHDN and CDR2 is FVKESK. CDR3 protein: CASSPGTPGDEQFF. The CDR3 DNA reads as TGTGCCAGCAGTCCCGGGACTCCCGGGGATGAGCAGTTCTTC.

The chain combines TRBV6-5 with TRBJ1-2, with 7 nucleotides matching TRBD1. The CDR3 length is 15 residues. Germline V gives CDR1 MNHEY, CDR2 SVGAGI. Germline trimming cut 6 bases from V and 0 bases from J; bases unmatched to any gene: 7. The CDR3 DNA reads as TGTGCCAGCAGCCAAGACAGGGCCGCTAACTATGGCTACACCTTC. This gives the protein CASSQDRAANYGYTF.

V gene TRBV20-1 combines with J gene TRBJ2-5; no clear D. Trimming stripped 7 bases from V and 6 bases from J, with 9 bases between. The CDR3 loop spans 10 amino acids. Germline V gene data show CDR1 as DFQATT and CDR2 as SNEGSKA (reference sequence). For the CDR3, the DNA is TGCAGTGTCAAAAAAAAGACCCAGTACTTC. Its translation: CSVKKKTQYF.

CDR3: CASSLAGGEGYTF. Written as DNA, the CDR3 is TGTGCCAGCAGCTTAGCAGGGGGCGAAGGCTACACCTTC. The chain carries TRBV7-9 and TRBJ1-2, with 7 bases identical to TRBD1. Trimming removed 0 bases from V and 8 bases from J; junction bases left unmatched: 3. The germline CDR1 and CDR2 sequences are SEHNR and FQNEAQ (reference sequence). The CDR3 totals 13 residues.

The chain links TRBV27 to TRBJ2-1, with 8 bases that match TRBD2. The germline V gene encodes CDR1 MNHEY and CDR2 SMNVEV (reference sequence). J lost 12 bases, V lost 7 bases, and 5 bases had no gene match. This CDR3 has 11 residues. The CDR3: CASTDSGRQFF. CDR3 DNA sequence: TGTGCCAGCACAGACAGCGGGAGGCAGTTCTTC.

The chain has TRBV18 and TRBJ2-7; D possibly corresponds to TRBD2 (5 bases). CDR3 size: 15 residues. Trimming cost V 5 bases and J 0 bases, with 14 bases left between them. Per the germline V gene, CDR1 is KGHSH and CDR2 is LQKENI. The CDR3 DNA reads as TGTGCCAGCTCATTATCTAGCTATAGCTCCTACGAGCAGTACTTC. It yields the protein CASSLSSYSSYEQYF.

V usage is TRBV2 and J usage is TRBJ2-5, with D hard to call. From germline, CDR1 is SNHLY and CDR2 FYNNEI. This CDR3 contains 15 residues. V was cut by 0 bases and J by 2 bases, with 10 bases left in between. This chain's CDR3 is CASSEAGRAQETQYF. CDR3 DNA: TGTGCCAGCAGTGAAGCCGGTCGAGCTCAAGAGACCCAGTACTTC.

This chain links TRBV12-3 or TRBV12-4 with TRBJ1-1; TRBD1 is a possible D gene (6 bases). V shed 8 bases and J shed 0 bases, with 10 bases lying between them. This CDR3 has 13 residues. The CDR3 DNA reads as TGTGCCAGCCAAGGACAGATGAACACTGAAGCTTTCTTT. Translation: CASQGQMNTEAFF.

This clone was counted once. The gene calls are TRBV10-1 and TRBJ2-3; D is uncertain. With 7 bases removed from V and 0 bases from J, the gap between germline ends came to 11 bases. Germline values: CDR1 WNHNN, CDR2 SYGVQD (reference sequence). This CDR3 comprises 14 residues. CDR3 nucleotides: TGCGCCAGCACCCGAGACTGGAGCACAGATACGCAGTATTTT. It yields the protein CASTRDWSTDTQYF.

This rearrangement joins TRBV7-8 to TRBJ2-5, with TRBD2 identical over 8 bases. The germline V gene has CDR1 SGHVS and CDR2 FQNEAQ. The CDR3 is made up of 15 amino acids. V lost 5 bases to trimming and J lost 2 bases; unmatched junction nucleotides: 7. CDR3 sequence: CASSPRGTRQETQYF. CDR3 DNA: TGTGCCAGCAGCCCTCGGGGGACTAGACAAGAGACCCAGTACTTC.

V is TRBV30 and J is TRBJ1-6; no clear D. V lost 0 bases and J lost 4, with 13 bases in between. CDR3 size: 16 residues. Germline V CDR1 and CDR2: GTSNPN, SVGIG (reference sequence). The CDR3 DNA follows: TGTGCCTGGAGTGTAGTACCGGCGAGGTATAATTCACCCCTCCACTTT. This sequence encodes CAWSVVPARYNSPLHF.

The chain joins TRBV27 to TRBJ2-2; TRBD2 matches 13 bases. The CDR3 contains 15 residues. Germline V CDR1 and CDR2: MNHEY, SMNVEV (reference sequence). After removal of 6 bases from V and 8 bases from J, the junction contained 6 bases not matched to a gene. The CDR3 region is CASSKLAGGGGELFF. CDR3 DNA: TGTGCCAGCAGCAAACTAGCGGGAGGGGGAGGGGAGCTGTTTTTT.

The chain joins TRBV7-2 to TRBJ1-4; 9 bases are a match to TRBD1. The germline V gene encodes CDR1 SGHTA and CDR2 FQGNSA. Trimming at V came to 5 bases and at J to 10 bases, leaving 11 bases not matched to a gene. The CDR3 has 15 amino acids. CDR3 residues: CASSRQQGAGGKLFF. Written as DNA, the CDR3 is TGTGCCAGCAGCCGCCAACAGGGGGCGGGCGGAAAACTGTTTTTT.

This chain joins TRBV11-3 and TRBJ2-2; 7 bases match TRBD2. V was pared by 8 bases and J by 3 bases, with 12 bases of the junction left unmatched. Germline CDR1 and CDR2: SGHNT and YENEEA. The CDR3 length is 16 residues. DNA of the CDR3: TGTGCCAGCGCCGGGGCTAGCGGTACCCACACCGGGGAGCTGTTTTTT. Translation: CASAGASGTHTGELFF.

This rearrangement joins TRBV6-5 to TRBJ1-2; TRBD1 agrees at 7 bases. After removal of 2 bases from V and 2 bases from J, the junction contained 5 bases not matched to a gene. The germline gives CDR1 MNHEY, CDR2 SVGAGI. The CDR3 is made up of 15 amino acids. The CDR3 DNA is TGTGCCAGCAGTTACAGAGGGACAGTGAACTATGGCTACACCTTC. Amino acids: CASSYRGTVNYGYTF.